This T cell receptor beta chain appears in the sequencing data of a study of blood T cell repertoires in COVID-19. Study-wide background: Some COVID-19 samples were acute and others convalescent; all came from the United States, Italy and Spain. Sources were T cells, B-cell-depleted T cells, or PBMCs; the material itself was cDNA or gDNA.

Authors' analysis steps: The authors estimated nucleated cell counts from reference gene primer amplification. The repertoire was sequenced with immunoSEQ multiplex PCR; TCRdb's copy has only in-frame clones and lacks some. V, J and clone size are taken as reported in that table, and D and trimming were inferred from the DNA itself. Of about 130,000 clones listed, approximately 80% are singletons. This CDR3 spans 15 amino acids. Trimming removed 4 bases from V and 4 bases from J, with 14 bases in between. Germline CDR1 SGHDT, CDR2 YYEEEE. Input material: peripheral blood. This receptor was identified in a man older than 75 with acute or convalescent COVID-19. The chain links TRBV5-6 to TRBJ2-2; D gene uncertain. The CDR3 spells CASSPRLLSTGELFF. CDR3 DNA sequence: TGTGCCAGCAGCCCTCGCTTACTGAGCACCGGGGAGCTGTTTTTT.